The present T cell receptor (beta chain) was sequenced within a study of blood T cell repertoires in COVID-19. Across the whole study: Samples of COVID-19 (acute and convalescent) were obtained from the United States, Italy and Spain. From T cells, B-cell-depleted T cells, or PBMCs came the material, which was cDNA or gDNA.

The CDR3 consists of 13 residues. Trimming removed 4 bases at V and 4 bases at J, with 13 bases between. Germline V lookup: CDR1 SQVTM, CDR2 ANQGSEA. As handled by the study authors: Counts of nucleated cells, estimated from reference gene primer amplification, were obtained. The repertoire was sequenced with immunoSEQ multiplex PCR; TCRdb's copy has only in-frame clones and lacks some. V, J and clone size are taken as reported in that table, and D and trimming were inferred from the DNA itself. The sample records some 700,000 clones, approximately 90% being singletons. Material: peripheral blood. The chain is built from TRBV29-1 and TRBJ1-1; D is unresolved. The receptor was isolated from a woman aged 18-29 years with acute or convalescent COVID-19. The CDR3 DNA follows: TGCAGCGTTGTTTCAGGTTTGGCCACTGAAGCTTTCTTT. Translating gives CSVVSGLATEAFF.